Presented here are 13 T cell receptor beta chains from one specimen sequenced in a study of vaccination and CD4 T cells after COVID-19 (dated 2022 in TCRdb). Which antigens these TCRs recognize remains unknown. Library prep was done by PCR. Sequencing relied on an Illumina iSeq 100. DNA from cultured CD4+ T cells underwent TCR sequencing with the Oncomine TCR Beta short-read assay at the Johns Hopkins FTIC core. Through fastp at Q25 and MiXCR, TCRdb rebuilt clones from the public reads, retaining in-frame beta chains. Every distinct CDR3 protein forms one entry, paired with its most common genes and DNA. This sample has about 12,000 distinct CDR3 sequences in its table, and roughly 48% of those were observed once. The ten biggest clones cover approximately 25% of the sample. This specimen's treatment or condition label, per the study, means: approximately nine-day PBMC culture with coronavirus spike peptide pools or control peptides (ViraFEST assay).

Sequenced material: CD4+ T cells from blood, cultured in vitro. These receptors all stem from a human donor who had recovered from COVID-19.

This clonotype occurred a few times. The chain employs TRBV7-2 and TRBJ1-4; 8 nucleotides line up with TRBD1. V shed 7 bases, J shed 8 bases, and the junction held 9 bases outside the gene matches. The CDR3 covers 14 residues. Looked up from germline, CDR1 is SGHTA and CDR2 is FQGNSA. The CDR3 bases are TGTGCCAGCACCCCAGGAACAGGGGGGGAAAAACTGTTTTTT. Translated: CASTPGTGGEKLFF.

The J gene is TRBJ2-1, the V gene TRBV29-1, with 8 bases matching TRBD1. Unmatched junction bases numbered 17, after V lost 8 bases and J lost 8 bases. The CDR3 is 15 amino acids. In germline, CDR1 is SQVTM, CDR2 ANQGSEA. This CDR3 reads CSCNEDRVLRDEQFF. The DNA for the CDR3 is TGCAGCTGCAATGAGGACAGGGTGCTAAGGGATGAGCAGTTCTTC.

V and J are TRBV7-2 and TRBJ1-2, with a tentative D call TRBD1 (6 bases). There are 14 residues in the CDR3. Per germline, CDR1 SGHTA and CDR2 FQGNSA. Trimming removed 2 bases from V and 6 bases from J, with 13 bases in between. DNA for the CDR3: TGTGCCAGCAGCTTAAGGGGGATTAGGAATGGCTACACCTTC. Translated: CASSLRGIRNGYTF.

The chain links TRBV7-8 to TRBJ1-3, with a weak D call TRBD1 (6 bases). Trimming shortened V by 5 bases and J by 3 bases, and 14 bases separated the two germline ends. Germline V gene sequence: CDR1 SGHVS, CDR2 FQNEAQ. There are 15 residues in the CDR3. CDR3 sequence: CASSLRAGDGNTIYF. The CDR3 DNA reads as TGTGCCAGCAGCCTTCGTGCAGGGGATGGAAACACCATATATTTT. Full variable domain (remainder filled in from reference TRBV7-8 and TRBJ1-3): GAGVSQSPRYKVAKRGQDVALRCDPISGHVSLFWYQQALGQGPEFLTYFQNEAQLDKSGLPSDRFFAERPEGSVSTLKIQRTQQEDSAVYLCASSLRAGDGNTIYFGEGSWLTVV.

This rearrangement joins TRBV11-2 to TRBJ2-7, with 8 nucleotides matching TRBD2. The CDR3 is made up of 14 amino acids. Germline CDR1 reads SGHAT; CDR2 reads FQNNGV. The ends lost 6 bases at V and 2 bases at J; junction bases unmatched: 6. Here the CDR3 reads CASSQRGLTYEQYF. The CDR3 DNA is TGTGCCAGCAGTCAGCGGGGGCTTACCTACGAGCAGTACTTC.

The chain recombines TRBV12-3 or TRBV12-4 with TRBJ1-2; 10 bases are a match to TRBD1. The length of the CDR3 is 15 residues. Losses at the gene ends were 3 bases for V and 6 bases for J; bases not matched to a gene: 7. CDR3 amino acids: CASSFYRTGGDGYTF. As DNA, the CDR3 is TGTGCCAGCAGTTTTTATAGGACAGGGGGTGATGGCTACACCTTC.

This clonotype was observed a handful of times. CDR3 in amino acids: CASSFGDREISLHF. CDR3 DNA sequence: TGTGCCAGCAGCTTTGGCGACAGGGAGATCTCCCTCCACTTT. The chain couples TRBV11-3 to TRBJ1-6; 7 nucleotides align to TRBD1. The germline CDR1 and CDR2 sequences are SGHNT and YENEEA. The V and J ends lost 3 bases and 14 bases, in that order; junction bases with no gene match: 10. The CDR3 covers 14 residues. The variable domain in full, with the rest retrieved from reference TRBV11-3 and TRBJ1-6, is EAGVVQSPRYKIIEKKQPVAFWCNPISGHNTLYWYLQNLGQGPELLIRYENEEAVDDSQLPKDRFSAERLKGVDSTLKIQPAELGDSAVYLCASSFGDREISLHFGNGTRLTVT.

This rearrangement joins TRBV20-1 to TRBJ1-2; D remains ambiguous. CDR1 is DFQATT, CDR2 SNEGSKA, per germline (reference sequence). Trimming removed 3 bases at V and 4 bases at J, with 12 bases between. This CDR3 is 13 amino acids long. This CDR3 reads CSARGSTFYGYTF. The DNA for the CDR3 is TGCAGTGCTAGGGGGTCCACCTTCTATGGCTACACCTTC.

About this clonotype itself: At one end, the junction sequence differs from germline, possibly due to a read error. The chain recombines TRBV19 with TRBJ1-6; the D is unclear. The CDR3 contains 15 residues. Germline V gene lookup returns CDR1 LNHDA and CDR2 SQIVND (reference sequence). CDR3 sequence: CASRSGSSYNSPLRF. The CDR3 DNA follows: TGTGCCAGTAGATCTGGGAGCTCCTATAATTCACCCCTCCGCTTT.

This rearrangement joins TRBV20-1 to TRBJ2-3, with 7 bases identical to TRBD2. The CDR3 totals 14 residues. Germline CDR1 is DFQATT and CDR2 is SNEGSKA (reference sequence). After removal of 6 bases from V and 5 bases from J, the junction contained 11 bases not matched to a gene. The CDR3 spells CSAERGGRKDTQYF. Written as DNA, the CDR3 is TGCAGTGCCGAACGCGGGGGACGCAAAGATACGCAGTATTTT.

V is TRBV6-1 and J is TRBJ1-5, with a weak D call TRBD1 (6 bases). The V and J ends lost 6 bases and 0 bases respectively, with 12 bases between them. The CDR3 is made up of 15 amino acids. Germline CDR1 reads MNHNS; CDR2 reads SASEGT. The CDR3 DNA reads TGTGCCAGCAGGCCTACAGGGACTAGCAATCAGCCCCAGCATTTT. Protein: CASRPTGTSNQPQHF.

This clonotype was counted a few times. V is TRBV28 and J is TRBJ1-4; 7 bases line up with TRBD1. The V and J ends lost 3 bases and 7 bases, in that order; junction bases with no gene match: 5. The CDR3 contains 14 residues. Germline lookup yields CDR1 MDHEN and CDR2 SYDVKM. The chain's CDR3 is CASSLAGGPEKLFF. The CDR3 region has the DNA TGTGCCAGCAGTTTGGCAGGGGGGCCTGAAAAACTGTTTTTT.

The chain recombines TRBV28 with TRBJ1-3, with D unresolved. The CDR3 has 14 residues. V was trimmed by 7 bases and J by 0 bases, leaving 10 bases between them. CDR1 MDHEN and CDR2 SYDVKM come from the germline V gene. CDR3 sequence (DNA): TGTGCCAGCATCCCCGCCAGCTCTGGAAACACCATATATTTT. This sequence encodes CASIPASSGNTIYF. The variable domain in full, completed from reference TRBV28 and TRBJ1-3, reads DVKVTQSSRYLVKRTGEKVFLECVQDMDHENMFWYRQDPGLGLRLIYFSYDVKMKEKGDIPEGYSVSREKKERFSLILESASTNQTSMYLCASIPASSGNTIYFGEGSWLTVV.